These T cell receptor beta chains were read from a single sample in a study of T cells in Graves' hyperthyroidism and ophthalmopathy. A single record per CDR3 protein comes from TCRdb applying MiXCR to the multiplex PCR reads. The repertoire includes hundreds of thousands of distinct CDR3 sequences, around 15% of them detected once, and less than 3.5% sits in the top ten. Specimen: blood. Receptors originate from a woman in her 40s with Graves' ophthalmopathy. CDR3s include the opening cysteine and the closing phenylalanine or tryptophan. The order of the fields is clone size, J gene, V gene, D gene, CDR3 length, CDR3 protein, CDR3 DNA. A D gene is named only where the DNA matches it firmly. Clone size appears in some rows only: once, few, many, or a class for an expanded clone.

many TRBJ2-7 TRBV28 - 12 CASSLAGREQYF TGTGCCAGCAGCTTAGCAGGCCGGGAGCAGTACTTC
many TRBJ1-3 TRBV7-2 - 13 CASSSNSGNTIYF TGTGCCAGCAGCTCTAACTCTGGAAACACCATATATTTT
many TRBJ1-6 TRBV3-1 TRBD1 14 CASSHRQGDSPLHF TGTGCCAGCAGCCATCGACAGGGGGACTCACCCCTCCACTTT
- TRBJ1-1 TRBV9 TRBD1 15 CASSAMGTGNTEAFF TGTGCCAGCAGCGCCATGGGGACAGGGAACACTGAAGCTTTCTTT
few TRBJ2-1 TRBV7-9 TRBD2 18 CASSSHSMGGRAYNEQFF TGTGCCAGCAGCTCCCATAGTATGGGCGGGAGGGCCTACAATGAGCAGTTCTTC
few TRBJ2-5 TRBV9 - 14 CASSVGVGQETQCF TGTGCCAGCAGCGTAGGGGTGGGACAAGAGACCCAGTGCTTC
many TRBJ2-7 TRBV11-2 - 14 CASSPGTFDYEQYF TGTGCCAGCAGCCCCGGGACATTCGACTACGAGCAGTACTTC
few TRBJ2-5 TRBV28 - 15 CASSSGAAAAETQYF TGTGCCAGCAGTTCGGGGGCCGCCGCTGCAGAGACCCAGTACTTC
many TRBJ2-3 TRBV11-2 TRBD2 17 CASSETLAGASTDTQYF TGTGCCAGCAGCGAGACCCTAGCGGGGGCGAGCACAGATACGCAGTATTTT
many TRBJ2-7 TRBV6-1 - 17 CASSEVQGTHATYEQYF TGTGCCAGCAGTGAAGTTCAGGGGACTCATGCCACCTACGAGCAGTACTTC
- TRBJ1-1 TRBV20-1 - 12 CSGTEGDTEAFF TGCAGTGGCACAGAGGGGGACACTGAAGCTTTCTTT
- TRBJ2-6 TRBV27 TRBD1 17 CASSLRQGRVGANVLTF TGTGCCAGCAGTTTACGACAGGGCCGGGTAGGGGCCAACGTCCTGACTTTC
- TRBJ1-2 TRBV29-1 - 14 CSVDNGAKNYGYTF TGCAGCGTTGATAATGGGGCCAAGAACTATGGCTACACCTTC
- TRBJ2-1 TRBV9 - 14 CASSSGNMDNEQFF TGTGCCAGCAGCTCAGGGAATATGGACAATGAGCAGTTCTTC
many TRBJ2-5 TRBV12-3/TRBV12-4 - 15 CASSFRAGVPGTQYF TGTGCCAGCAGTTTTAGGGCTGGCGTCCCAGGGACCCAGTACTTC
many TRBJ2-3 TRBV5-1 - 16 CASSFSSGAYTDTQYF TGCGCCAGCAGCTTTTCGTCCGGGGCATACACAGATACGCAGTATTTT
few TRBJ2-3 TRBV6-1 - 13 CASSGQFTDTQYF TGTGCCAGCAGTGGGCAGTTCACAGATACGCAGTATTTT
many TRBJ2-7 TRBV12-5 - 13 CASAWDGSYEQYF TGTGCTAGTGCCTGGGATGGCTCCTACGAGCAGTACTTC
many TRBJ1-1 TRBV30 - 13 CAWSLHRPAQAFF TGTGCCTGGAGTCTCCACAGGCCAGCTCAAGCTTTCTTT
many TRBJ1-1 TRBV20-1 - 12 CSARDRWNEAFF TGCAGTGCTAGAGATAGGTGGAATGAAGCTTTCTTT
few TRBJ2-7 TRBV20-1 - 13 CSAYTSFTYEQYF TGCAGTGCTTACACTAGCTTCACCTACGAGCAGTACTTC
few TRBJ2-1 TRBV4-1 - 15 CASSQDLTRYNEQFF TGCGCCAGCAGCCAAGATTTGACTCGGTACAATGAGCAGTTCTTC
few TRBJ1-2 TRBV2 - 14 CASSEWRVSYGHTF TGTGCCAGCAGTGAATGGCGGGTGTCCTATGGCCACACCTTC
few TRBJ2-1 TRBV24-1 TRBD2 15 CATSGSSGAYNEQFF TGTGCCACCAGTGGGTCTAGCGGAGCTTACAATGAGCAGTTCTTC
many TRBJ2-5 TRBV11-1 - 14 CASRRPGLGETQYF TGTGCCAGCAGAAGACCGGGACTGGGAGAGACCCAGTACTTC
many TRBJ2-3 TRBV20-1 - 16 CSASPYSLPVLDTQYF TGCAGTGCTAGTCCCTATTCCCTTCCAGTCCTAGATACGCAGTATTTT
many TRBJ1-3 TRBV9 - 15 CASSVDESSGNTIYF TGTGCCAGCAGCGTAGACGAGAGCTCTGGAAACACCATATATTTT
once TRBJ2-7 TRBV2 - 14 CASSRDNTLREQYF TGTGCCAGCAGCAGGGACAATACATTACGCGAGCAGTACTTC
few TRBJ2-7 TRBV7-6 - 17 CASSLAPPGGSPYEQYF TGTGCCAGCAGCTTAGCCCCCCCGGGGGGCTCCCCCTACGAGCAGTACTTC
- TRBJ2-7 TRBV20-1 TRBD2 15 CSAYPASGRPYEQYF TGCAGTGCCTATCCGGCTAGCGGGAGGCCCTACGAGCAGTACTTC
- TRBJ2-1 TRBV11-2 TRBD2 15 CASSLRLAGGHEQFF TGTGCCAGCAGCCTAAGACTAGCGGGGGGTCATGAGCAGTTCTTC
- TRBJ2-6 TRBV12-3/TRBV12-4 - 19 CASSLGLGRASSGANVLTF TGTGCCAGCAGTCTAGGGCTTGGCAGGGCCAGCTCTGGGGCCAACGTCCTGACTTTC
many TRBJ2-5 TRBV15 TRBD2 15 CATSKSREHQETQYF TGTGCCACCAGCAAATCGCGGGAGCACCAAGAGACCCAGTACTTC
- TRBJ1-5 TRBV19 TRBD1 13 CARTGTGVQPQHF TGTGCCAGGACCGGGACAGGGGTTCAGCCCCAGCATTTT
- TRBJ2-7 TRBV15 TRBD1 14 CATSRYRDSYEQYF TGTGCCACCAGCAGATACCGGGACAGCTACGAGCAGTACTTC
few TRBJ1-5 TRBV7-9 - 14 CASSAGNSNQPQHF TGTGCCAGCAGTGCGGGGAATAGCAATCAGCCCCAGCATTTT
many TRBJ1-1 TRBV7-9 - 15 CASSLARGSGTEAFF TGTGCCAGCAGCTTAGCGCGGGGGAGTGGAACTGAAGCTTTCTTT
many TRBJ2-5 TRBV6-1 - 13 CASSVGDRETQYF TGTGCCAGCAGTGTTGGGGACCGGGAGACCCAGTACTTC
- TRBJ1-4 TRBV20-1 - 11 CSARDLEKLFF TGCAGTGCTAGAGATCTTGAAAAACTGTTTTTT
- TRBJ1-2 TRBV7-2 TRBD1 15 CASSQIPRTGGGHTF TGTGCCAGCAGCCAAATCCCGAGGACAGGGGGCGGCCACACCTTC
many TRBJ2-1 TRBV28 - 16 CASSSPWTASYNEQFF TGTGCCAGCAGTTCACCTTGGACTGCCTCCTACAATGAGCAGTTCTTC
- TRBJ2-5 TRBV6-1 TRBD2 16 CASSPRSSGGGETQYF TGTGCCAGCAGCCCTAGATCTAGCGGGGGGGGGGAGACCCAGTACTTC
many TRBJ1-2 TRBV5-1 TRBD1 14 CASSFDRGDYGYTF TGCGCCAGCAGCTTCGACAGGGGGGACTATGGCTACACCTTC
- TRBJ1-4 TRBV12-3/TRBV12-4 TRBD1 15 CASSFTGGGYEKLFF TGTGCCAGCAGTTTTACAGGGGGGGGGTATGAAAAACTGTTTTTT
- TRBJ1-5 TRBV10-2 - 18 CASSETGLGRYSNQPQHF TGCGCCAGCAGTGAGACAGGGCTTGGGCGATATAGCAATCAGCCCCAGCATTTT
- TRBJ2-5 TRBV20-1 - 11 CSAKGYGTQYF TGCAGTGCTAAGGGTTATGGGACCCAGTACTTC
- TRBJ2-5 TRBV11-2 TRBD1 17 CASSLGPGQGASETQYF TGTGCCAGCAGCTTAGGTCCAGGACAGGGGGCTTCGGAGACCCAGTACTTC
- TRBJ2-1 TRBV7-3 - 16 CASSPQGGGAWNEQFF TGTGCCAGCAGCCCCCAAGGGGGGGGGGCCTGGAATGAGCAGTTCTTC
many TRBJ1-2 TRBV6-1 TRBD1 15 CASSETGVANYGYTF TGTGCCAGCAGTGAGACAGGGGTAGCTAACTATGGCTACACCTTC
- TRBJ1-2 TRBV12-3/TRBV12-4 - 15 CASSSDAPQDYGYTF TGTGCCAGCAGTTCGGACGCCCCGCAGGACTATGGCTACACCTTC
many TRBJ1-1 TRBV6-1 TRBD1 15 CASMGQGNPNTEAFF TGTGCCAGCATGGGACAGGGGAACCCGAACACTGAAGCTTTCTTT